A selection of T cell receptor beta chains follows, all from one sample in a study of CD8 T cells in Susac syndrome. TCRdb reprocessed the immunoSEQ multiplex PCR reads with MiXCR, giving one entry per CDR3 protein. The table records 150,000 to 200,000 distinct CDR3 sequences, around 92% of them present only once. The sequencing input was CD4+ T cells from PBMCs. The receptors stem from a human donor in good health. CDR3s include the opening cysteine and the closing phenylalanine or tryptophan. D genes are given only for firm matches. The size of a clone is reported for some rows only, either as once, few or many, or as a class for expanded clones.

j_call | clone_size | cdr3_length | v_call | d_call | cdr3_nt | cdr3_aa
TRBJ2-2 | NA | 15 | TRBV7-2 | TRBD2 | TGTGCCAGCAGCCCCACTAGCGGGGGGGCTGGGGAGCTGTTTTTT | CASSPTSGGAGELFF
TRBJ1-2 | NA | 18 | TRBV7-8 | TRBD1 | TGTGCCAGCAGCTCCAGACGAGATACCGGGACAGGGGATCTGGGCTACACCTTC | CASSSRRDTGTGDLGYTF
TRBJ2-7 | NA | 13 | TRBV30 | NA | TGTGCCTGGAGTAAAGCGGCAGTCTACGAGCAGTACTTC | CAWSKAAVYEQYF
TRBJ2-7 | NA | 15 | TRBV12-3/TRBV12-4 | TRBD2 | TGTGCCAGCAGTTTACTCAGCGGGGGGCCCCTAGAGCAGTACTTC | CASSLLSGGPLEQYF
TRBJ2-3 | NA | 12 | TRBV5-4 | TRBD2 | TGTGCCAGCAGTAGCGGGGAGTATACGCAGTATTTT | CASSSGEYTQYF
TRBJ2-2 | NA | 16 | TRBV7-8 | TRBD2 | TGTGCCAGCAGCCTGGGACTAGCGGGAGGGTTAAGGGAGCTGTTTTTT | CASSLGLAGGLRELFF
TRBJ2-1 | NA | 15 | TRBV6-7 | NA | TGTGCCAGCAGTGATGAACCGGGACTGGTCAATGAGCAGTTCTTC | CASSDEPGLVNEQFF
TRBJ2-7 | NA | 15 | TRBV6-2/TRBV6-3 | NA | TGTGCCAGCACCTCTACCTGGGTAGCTACGGGGGAGCAGTACTTC | CASTSTWVATGEQYF
TRBJ2-4 | NA | 16 | TRBV6-2/TRBV6-3 | TRBD1 | TGTGCCAGCAGTACAGGACAGGGGGCAACCAAAAACATTCAGTACTTC | CASSTGQGATKNIQYF
TRBJ2-5 | once | 13 | TRBV5-1 | NA | TGCGCCAGCAGCTTCACACCCCAAGAGACCCAGTACTTC | CASSFTPQETQYF
TRBJ1-6 | NA | 14 | TRBV6-1 | NA | TGTGCCAGCAGTGAAGGCCCAGGGGTCTTACCCCTCCACTTT | CASSEGPGVLPLHF
TRBJ1-6 | NA | 18 | TRBV30 | NA | TGTGCCTGGAGTGTGAGCGTACAGAGCTTCTCCTATAATTCACCCCTCCACTTT | CAWSVSVQSFSYNSPLHF
TRBJ1-4 | NA | 13 | TRBV30 | NA | TGTGCCTGGAGTAAGCAGCGTAATGAAAAACTGTTTTTT | CAWSKQRNEKLFF
TRBJ2-7 | NA | 14 | TRBV5-1 | NA | TGCGCCAGCAGCTCCGGGGGCCCCTCCTACGAGCAGTACTTC | CASSSGGPSYEQYF
TRBJ2-5 | NA | 15 | TRBV5-1 | TRBD2 | TGCGCCAGCAGCCCCCGGACTAGCCCCGAAGAGACCCAGTACTTC | CASSPRTSPEETQYF
TRBJ1-1 | NA | 13 | TRBV29-1 | NA | TGCAGCGCAAACAGGGATGTGAACACTGAAGCTTTCTTT | CSANRDVNTEAFF
TRBJ2-6 | NA | 17 | TRBV9 | TRBD1 | TGTGCCAGCAGCGTAGCTCAGGGGGCAGCTGGGGCCAACGTCCTGACTTTC | CASSVAQGAAGANVLTF
TRBJ2-5 | NA | 14 | TRBV6-5 | TRBD1 | TGTGCCAGCAGCGGGACAGGGATGACAGAGACCCAGTACTTC | CASSGTGMTETQYF
TRBJ1-6 | NA | 15 | TRBV14 | NA | TGTGCCAGCAGCCTATTACAGGGAATAGTCTCACCCCTCCACTTT | CASSLLQGIVSPLHF
TRBJ1-2 | NA | 13 | TRBV2 | TRBD1 | TGTGCCAGCGGACAGGGTTTTAACTATGGCTACACCTTC | CASGQGFNYGYTF
TRBJ2-7 | NA | 10 | TRBV25-1 | NA | TGTGCCGCAGGTTCCTACGAGCAGTACTTC | CAAGSYEQYF
TRBJ2-5 | NA | 13 | TRBV19 | TRBD2 | TGTGCCAGTAGTAAAGGCGGGAGGGCCGTCCAGTACTTC | CASSKGGRAVQYF
TRBJ2-2 | once | 16 | TRBV10-1 | TRBD1 | TGCGCCAGCAGCGCAACTAGACAGGGACCCACCGGGGAGCTGTTTTTT | CASSATRQGPTGELFF
TRBJ2-2 | once | 18 | TRBV24-1 | TRBD1 | TGTGCCACCAGTGATACGCCTCGACAGGGGCAAGACACCGGGGAGCTGTTTTTT | CATSDTPRQGQDTGELFF
TRBJ1-1 | NA | 15 | TRBV4-1 | TRBD1 | TGCGCCAGCAGCCAACCCGGGACAGGGGTTCTGCAAGCTTTCTTT | CASSQPGTGVLQAFF
TRBJ1-1 | NA | 13 | TRBV5-4 | TRBD1 | TGTGCCAGCAGCTTCAGCAGGGGGACTGAAGTTTTCTTT | CASSFSRGTEVFF
TRBJ2-3 | once | 15 | TRBV7-9 | TRBD2 | TGTGCCAGCAGCCCCGCCCTAGCGGACACAGATACGCAGTATTTT | CASSPALADTDTQYF
TRBJ1-6 | NA | 14 | TRBV18 | NA | TGTGCCAGCTCAATTCGGACGGGAGATTCACCCCTCCACTTT | CASSIRTGDSPLHF
TRBJ2-7 | NA | 16 | TRBV5-4 | TRBD1 | TGTGCCAGCAGCTTGAAAACCGGGACAGGGTCCTACGAGCAGTACTTC | CASSLKTGTGSYEQYF
TRBJ1-2 | NA | 12 | TRBV12-3/TRBV12-4 | NA | TGTGCCAGCAGTTTAATGTTCCGTGGCTACACCTTC | CASSLMFRGYTF
TRBJ1-1 | NA | 16 | TRBV5-1 | NA | TGCGCCAGCAGCTTGGGTCCAGGCGGTATGAACACTGAAGCTTTCTTT | CASSLGPGGMNTEAFF
TRBJ1-1 | NA | 14 | TRBV12-3/TRBV12-4 | NA | TGTGCCAGCGAAAAACTAGCCGGTGGGACTGAAGCTTTCTTT | CASEKLAGGTEAFF
TRBJ2-6 | NA | 12 | TRBV29-1 | NA | TGCAGCGTTGATGATGGGGCCAACGTCCTGACTTTC | CSVDDGANVLTF
TRBJ2-1 | once | 13 | TRBV27 | NA | TGTGCCAGCAGTCCGACCGGGTCCAATGAGCAGTTCTTC | CASSPTGSNEQFF
TRBJ1-1 | NA | 14 | TRBV7-9 | TRBD1 | TGTGCCAGCAGCTTAGAGTACCAGGGGGCTGAAGCTTTCTTT | CASSLEYQGAEAFF
TRBJ2-7 | NA | 16 | TRBV27 | TRBD2 | TGTGCCAGCAGTTCATCCTTAGCGGGGAGCTCCTACGAGCAGTACTTC | CASSSSLAGSSYEQYF
TRBJ2-5 | NA | 16 | TRBV9 | TRBD2 | TGTGCCAGCACCCCGCGAAGCGGGAGCGGAGGAGAGACCCAGTACTTC | CASTPRSGSGGETQYF
TRBJ1-2 | NA | 12 | TRBV2 | NA | TGTGCCAGCAGTGACAGGGATTATGGCTACACCTTC | CASSDRDYGYTF
TRBJ1-4 | NA | 14 | TRBV6-5 | NA | TGTGCCAGCAGTCCCGATTTCGGAGACGAAAAACTGTTTTTT | CASSPDFGDEKLFF
TRBJ2-7 | NA | 14 | TRBV10-3 | NA | TGTGCCATCAGTGAATCGGAGAACTCCTACGAGCAGTACTTC | CAISESENSYEQYF
TRBJ2-7 | NA | 16 | TRBV20-1 | TRBD1 | TGCAGTGCTAGAGACGCGGGACAGGGGAATCCCTACGAGCAGTACTTC | CSARDAGQGNPYEQYF
TRBJ1-1 | NA | 11 | TRBV27 | NA | TGTGCCAGCACCTGGGGGAGGCAAGCTTTCTTT | CASTWGRQAFF
TRBJ1-2 | NA | 13 | TRBV5-1 | NA | TGCGCCAGCAGCAACGGGGGGGAAGCCGGCTACACCTTC | CASSNGGEAGYTF
TRBJ1-2 | NA | 12 | TRBV14 | NA | TGTGCCAGCAGCCAAGGGGTCTATGGCTACACCTTC | CASSQGVYGYTF
TRBJ2-7 | NA | 15 | TRBV5-1 | NA | TGCGCCAGCAGCTTGGACGGGACGAGCTACTACGAGCAGTACTTC | CASSLDGTSYYEQYF
TRBJ2-7 | NA | 14 | TRBV18 | NA | TGTGCCAGCTCACCGGCTGGGGAGGAAGACGAGCAGTACTTC | CASSPAGEEDEQYF
TRBJ2-2 | NA | 15 | TRBV6-2/TRBV6-3 | NA | TGTGCCAGCAGTTACGGAGGCAGGAACACCGGGGAGCTGTTTTTT | CASSYGGRNTGELFF
TRBJ2-3 | NA | 15 | TRBV7-8 | NA | TGTGCCAGCAGTCGTACGGGGCCACTGGAAGCTACGCAGTATTTT | CASSRTGPLEATQYF
TRBJ2-2 | NA | 14 | TRBV5-1 | NA | TGCGCCAGCAGACCTACAGGGTACACCGGGGAGCTGTTTTTT | CASRPTGYTGELFF
TRBJ1-5 | NA | 14 | TRBV3-1 | TRBD1 | TGTGCCAGCAGCCAAATACAGGGGAATCAGCCCCAGCATTTT | CASSQIQGNQPQHF
TRBJ2-3 | NA | 16 | TRBV15 | TRBD1 | TGTGCCACCAGCAGAGATAGAGGACAGGGGCGAGATACGCAGTATTTT | CATSRDRGQGRDTQYF
TRBJ2-2 | NA | 16 | TRBV3-1 | NA | TGTGCCAGCAGCCTTATGGCGTCCGTGAACACCGGGGAGCTGTTTTTT | CASSLMASVNTGELFF